These 12 T cell receptor beta chains were sequenced from one sample in a study of blood T cells in healthy people across ages. Using a J-beta primer mix together with a sample-barcoded 5' primer, a second PCR was run for 7 to 11 cycles. A single record per CDR3 protein comes from TCRdb applying MiXCR to the 5' RACE reads. The table has around 1,600,000 distinct CDR3 sequences, roughly two fifths seen once; the top ten hold 4%. Specimen: blood. The receptors come from a woman aged 18-29 years in good health.

This clonotype was seen only a few times. The chain is built from TRBV18 and TRBJ2-1, with D hard to call. Trimming stripped 6 bases from V and 9 bases from J, with 15 bases between. The germline gives CDR1 KGHSH, CDR2 LQKENI. The CDR3 length is 13 residues. This CDR3 reads CASSEGNSGEQFF. CDR3 coding DNA: TGTGCCAGCTCGGAAGGGAATTCGGGTGAGCAGTTCTTC.

V gene TRBV30 combines with J gene TRBJ2-7; 10 positions agree with TRBD1. V was clipped by 5 bases and J by 3 bases; unmatched bases: 4. CDR3 size: 13 residues. Per germline, CDR1 GTSNPN and CDR2 SVGIG (reference sequence). The CDR3 is CAWGTGEGYEQYF. The DNA for the CDR3 is TGTGCCTGGGGGACAGGGGAGGGCTACGAGCAGTACTTC.

The CDR3, as DNA: TGTGCCAGCAGCCATGGGGCAGGCGGAAATGAAAAACTGTTTTTT. Translating gives CASSHGAGGNEKLFF. This chain joins TRBV14 and TRBJ1-4; D might be TRBD1 (5 bases). Trimming removed 3 bases from V and 5 bases from J, with 13 bases in between. The V gene's germline CDR1 is SGHDN and CDR2 FVKESK. The length of the CDR3 is 15 residues.

The V call is TRBV18, the J call TRBJ2-7; D is possibly TRBD1 (5 bases). The germline V and J ends were trimmed by 2 bases and 3 bases, with 11 bases remaining between them. The germline CDR1 and CDR2 sequences are KGHSH and LQKENI. The CDR3 length is 14 residues. The DNA for the CDR3 is TGTGCCAGCTCACCAGACAGAGGAGTCTACGAGCAGTACTTC. It encodes CASSPDRGVYEQYF.

The genes are TRBV20-1 and TRBJ1-4, with D uncertain. Trimming removed 1 base at V and 2 bases at J, with 8 bases between. This CDR3 comprises 14 residues. Germline V gives CDR1 DFQATT, CDR2 SNEGSKA (reference sequence). The CDR3 DNA sequence: TGCAGTGCTAGAGTTCATATTACTAATGAAAAACTGTTTTTT. Its translation: CSARVHITNEKLFF.

This chain links TRBV28 with TRBJ2-7; no firm D call. The V gene's germline CDR1 is MDHEN and CDR2 SYDVKM. V shed 4 bases and J shed 5 bases, with 18 bases lying between them. The CDR3 extends over 15 amino acids. The CDR3 is CASSSPGRTPHEQYF. The CDR3 coding sequence is TGTGCCAGCAGTTCCCCTGGGCGGACCCCCCACGAGCAGTACTTC.

This clonotype was picked up a small number of times. The CDR3 DNA sequence: TGTGCCAGCAGTTCTGACCCTAGGGAGAACATTCAGTACTTC. It is translated as CASSSDPRENIQYF. The chain carries TRBV27 and TRBJ2-5, with D perhaps TRBD2 (5 bases). TRBJ2-4 explains the end of the DNA better; the J call may be wrong. Per the germline V gene, CDR1 is MNHEY and CDR2 is SMNVEV (reference sequence). The CDR3 totals 14 residues.

V usage is TRBV5-1 and J usage is TRBJ1-6, with a tentative D call TRBD1 (5 bases). The germline V gene encodes CDR1 SGHRS and CDR2 YFSETQ. The CDR3 contains 15 residues. Trimming left V 0 bases short and J 5 bases short, with 9 bases between. CDR3 nucleotide sequence: TGCGCCAGCAGCTTGGTAACAGGAGATAATTCACCCCTCCACTTT. Encoded protein: CASSLVTGDNSPLHF.

The V and J genes are TRBV27 and TRBJ2-7, with D uncertain. This CDR3 comprises 14 residues. The germline gives CDR1 MNHEY, CDR2 SMNVEV (reference sequence). V lost 5 bases and J 2 bases, leaving 13 bases between the germline ends. CDR3 nucleotides: TGTGCCAGCAGTGTAAACCCAGCAGCCTACGAGCAGTACTTC. Translation gives CASSVNPAAYEQYF.

V usage is TRBV20-1 and J usage is TRBJ2-1, with 12 positions matching TRBD1. Germline V gene lookup returns CDR1 DFQATT and CDR2 SNEGSKA (reference sequence). The V gene end was trimmed by 6 bases and the J gene end by 10 bases; junction bases not matched to a gene: 13. There are 15 residues in the CDR3. The CDR3 protein is CSAIRGGTGGFEQFF. The CDR3 DNA reads as TGCAGTGCAATCCGGGGCGGGACAGGGGGCTTCGAGCAGTTCTTC.

This clonotype was found a few times. This chain joins TRBV7-2 and TRBJ1-1; D perhaps matches TRBD1 (5 bases). V was shortened by 5 bases and J by 3 bases, with 16 bases between the two germline ends. Germline CDR1 reads SGHTA; CDR2 reads FQGNSA. This CDR3 spans 15 amino acids. The CDR3 nucleotides are TGTGCCAGCAGCCCCAGTTTCCGGGGGGACACTGAAGCTTTCTTT. Its protein product is CASSPSFRGDTEAFF.

Ten or more counts support this clonotype. This chain connects TRBV20-1 to TRBJ2-3, with D perhaps given as TRBD1 or TRBD2 (5 bases each). Looked up from germline, CDR1 is DFQATT and CDR2 is SNEGSKA (reference sequence). V was trimmed by 3 bases and J by 0 bases, leaving 10 bases between them. CDR3 size: 14 residues. The CDR3 sequence is CSASGTTSTDTQYF. The CDR3 coding sequence is TGCAGTGCTAGCGGGACGACTAGCACAGATACGCAGTATTTT.